This entry lists 8 T cell receptor beta chains sequenced from one sample in a study of blood T cell repertoires in COVID-19. Sequencing used immunoSEQ multiplex PCR; TCRdb keeps in-frame clones, though not all of them. The sample contains about 130,000 clones, under 85% of which appear only once. Sequencing input: PBMCs or T cells enriched from blood (not recorded which). Receptors were obtained from a man aged 25-40 years who had recovered from COVID-19.

The chain has TRBV3-1 (or the pseudogene TRBV3-2) and TRBJ2-7; TRBD2 matches at 16 bases. J was trimmed by 2 bases and V by 0 bases; bases with no gene match: 10. The CDR3 is 20 amino acids. Germline lookup yields CDR1 LGHDT and CDR2 YNNKEL (reference sequence). CDR3 coding DNA: TGTGCCAGCAGCCAAGAAAACCCGGGACTAGCGGGAGGGTCCACCTACGAGCAGTACTTC. Its translation is CASSQENPGLAGGSTYEQYF.

V gene TRBV16 combines with J gene TRBJ2-1, with a tentative D call TRBD2 (6 bases). The length of the CDR3 is 12 residues. CDR1 and CDR2 (germline): KGHSY, FQNENV. Trimming pared 5 bases from V and 4 bases from J, leaving 6 bases between. This chain's CDR3 is CASSGGYNEQFF. DNA for the CDR3: TGTGCCAGCAGCGGGGGGTACAATGAGCAGTTCTTC.

V and J are TRBV12-3 or TRBV12-4 and TRBJ1-6; D is undetermined. The CDR3 has 13 amino acids. The germline V and J ends were trimmed by 6 bases and 8 bases, with 11 bases remaining between them. In DNA, the CDR3 is TGTGCCAGCAGCCCGTCGAGGGATTCACCCCTCCACTTT. Amino acids: CASSPSRDSPLHF.

J is TRBJ2-3 and V is TRBV15; 11 nucleotides align to TRBD1. V shed 3 bases, J shed 8 bases, and the junction held 7 bases outside the gene matches. Per the germline V gene, CDR1 is LNHNV and CDR2 is YYDKDF (reference sequence). This CDR3 spans 15 amino acids. The CDR3: CATSRKGQGASTQYF. The CDR3 coding sequence is TGTGCCACCAGCAGGAAAGGACAGGGGGCTAGTACGCAGTATTTT.

A few counts support this clone. The genes are TRBV3-1 (or the pseudogene TRBV3-2) and TRBJ1-2; the D gene is possibly TRBD1 (6 bases). The CDR3 is 14 residues long. V was clipped by 4 bases and J by 5 bases, with 14 bases between them. Germline V gene lookup returns CDR1 LGHDT and CDR2 YNNKEL (reference sequence). The CDR3 reads CASSPFDRSYGYTF. The CDR3 coding sequence is TGTGCCAGCAGCCCCTTCGACAGGTCTTATGGCTACACCTTC.

The genes are TRBV10-2 and TRBJ2-2, with D hard to call. CDR3 length: 15 amino acids. Germline values: CDR1 WSHSY, CDR2 SAAADI. V shed 0 bases and J shed 6 bases, with 11 bases lying between them. This CDR3 reads CASSESFSSSGELFF. The DNA for the CDR3 is TGCGCCAGCAGTGAGTCTTTTAGTTCCTCCGGGGAGCTGTTTTTT.

This chain connects TRBV7-9 to TRBJ2-1; the D is unclear. This CDR3 contains 15 residues. The V end lost 2 bases, the J end lost 2 bases, and 10 bases lay between the germline ends. The germline gives CDR1 SEHNR, CDR2 FQNEAQ (reference sequence). In nucleotides, the CDR3 is TGTGCCAGCAGCTTACAGGTTGGCACCTACAATGAGCAGTTCTTC. Translation gives CASSLQVGTYNEQFF.

The chain uses TRBV5-6 and TRBJ1-6; D gene uncertain. The CDR3 length is 15 residues. CDR1 is SGHDT, CDR2 YYEEEE, per germline. V was shortened by 1 base and J by 4 bases, with 9 bases between the two germline ends. CDR3 DNA sequence: TGTGCCAGCAGCTTGTTCGGTATATATAATTCACCCCTCCACTTT. Protein product: CASSLFGIYNSPLHF.